This T cell receptor beta chain was documented in a study of cytotoxic CD8 clonotypes in ibrutinib-treated CLL. Overall study results and limits: Measured clonality at baseline was greater than in age-matched healthy donors and tracked with circulating CD8+ T-cell counts.

Roughly 2 micrograms of genomic DNA from cryopreserved PBMCs went into TCR beta libraries. Of note for this clone: Its antigen is unidentified.

V lost 0 bases, J lost 4 bases, and 8 bases stayed unmatched. The length of the CDR3 is 16 residues. The germline V gene encodes CDR1 MNHEY and CDR2 SVGAGI. With sequencing, the targeted depth ranged from 1 in 200,000 to 1 in 1 million T cells. The repertoire was sequenced with immunoSEQ multiplex PCR; TCRdb's copy has only in-frame clones and lacks some. The data contain 330,000 or so clones, roughly 71% of them seen just once; the ten biggest clones take up roughly 6.8%. The receptor comes from a human donor with chronic lymphocytic leukemia. The specimen was PBMCs, collected after 36 months of ibrutinib treatment. This rearrangement joins TRBV6-5 to TRBJ1-2, with 7 bases that match TRBD1. The CDR3 region has the DNA TGTGCCAGCAGTTACTCCCGGGACAGCAGGGGCTATGGCTACACCTTC. This sequence encodes CASSYSRDSRGYGYTF.